This T cell receptor beta chain was recovered during a study of CD8 T cells in Susac syndrome. Study results and caveats: The study recognized that its TCR sequencing and HLA analysis covered a relatively small number of individuals.

Of note for this clonotype: Its antigen is as yet unknown.

With random hexamers, reverse transcription was performed on about 0.5 to 1 ug of RNA. MiXCR, run by TCRdb on the immunoSEQ multiplex PCR reads, gives a single entry per CDR3 protein. The sample contains 400,000 to 550,000 distinct CDR3 sequences, approximately 89% of which appear only once. CDR1 MGHRA and CDR2 YSYEKL come from the germline V gene. CDR3 length: 16 residues. The V end lost 3 bases, the J end lost 5 bases, and 16 bases lay between the germline ends. TCR beta was sequenced from blood CD8+ and CD4+ T cells. It was negative isolation that provided the CD8+ and CD4+ T cells, whereas TEMRA cells were enriched by FACS.

The receptor was isolated from a human donor with multiple sclerosis. Source material: CD8+ T cells from PBMCs. The genes are TRBV4-1 and TRBJ1-4; D is unclear. In DNA, the CDR3 is TGCGCCAGCAGCCAGGGGAACAGTGCGTGGAATGAAAAACTGTTTTTT. Translated, it gives CASSQGNSAWNEKLFF.